A single sample is the source of the 20 T cell receptor beta chains below, sequenced in a study of T-cell memory formation after mild COVID-19. TCRdb independently ran MiXCR on the 5' RACE reads; one entry per CDR3 protein. The sample gives a few hundred thousand distinct CDR3 sequences, roughly 8.2% of which show up once; approximately 23% is in the top ten. Sequencing input: PBMCs or a T cell subset sorted from them (not recorded which). These receptors all come from a man younger than 30 who had mild COVID-19 (a few samples of this study predate the infection). Cell type and time point are not known.

The V gene is TRBV20-1, the J gene TRBJ1-2; 12 bases line up with TRBD1. The CDR3 sequence is 15 residues long. J was trimmed by 3 bases and V by 6 bases; bases with no gene match: 8. Looked up from germline, CDR1 is DFQATT and CDR2 is SNEGSKA (reference sequence). This CDR3 is CSAPGQGALYYGYTF. The CDR3, as DNA: TGCAGTGCCCCGGGACAGGGGGCCTTGTACTATGGCTACACCTTC.

The sample holds a few counts of this clonotype. V gene TRBV7-8 combines with J gene TRBJ2-7; D may be TRBD1 (5 bases). Looked up from germline, CDR1 is SGHVS and CDR2 is FQNEAQ. Trimming took 3 bases from V and 5 from J, leaving 8 bases between them. The CDR3 length is 12 residues. The CDR3 region is CASSFRVDEQYF. CDR3 nucleotides: TGTGCCAGCAGCTTCAGGGTGGACGAGCAGTACTTC.

The J gene is TRBJ2-4, the V gene TRBV5-1, with TRBD2 as a possible D gene (6 bases). Trimming pared 0 bases from V and 7 bases from J, leaving 17 bases between. Germline CDR1 SGHRS, CDR2 YFSETQ. This CDR3 is built from 16 residues. The CDR3: CASSLGSGGDGNIQYF. Written as DNA, the CDR3 is TGCGCCAGCAGCTTGGGCTCGGGCGGGGATGGGAACATTCAGTACTTC.

This chain joins TRBV6-2 or TRBV6-3 and TRBJ2-7; TRBD1 or TRBD2 may be the D gene (7 bases each). The CDR3 has 12 residues. Germline V CDR1 and CDR2: MNHEY, SVGEGT. The V end was cut by 6 bases, the J end by 5 bases, with 11 bases between. CDR3 DNA sequence: TGTGCCAGCAGGCGGGGGACAGACGAGCAGTACGTC. Encoded protein: CASRRGTDEQYV.

Only a few counts were recorded for this clonotype. The chain is built from TRBV7-9 and TRBJ1-1, with TRBD1 as a possible D gene (5 bases). Per the germline V gene, CDR1 is SEHNR and CDR2 is FQNEAQ (reference sequence). The V end was cut by 2 bases, the J end by 7 bases, with 11 bases between. This CDR3 has 13 amino acids. CDR3 region: CASSLTQGGEAFF. In DNA, the CDR3 is TGTGCCAGCAGCTTAACGCAGGGAGGTGAAGCTTTCTTT.

The V gene is TRBV14, the J gene TRBJ2-4; D is unclear. V gave up 2 bases and J gave up 4 bases, with 9 bases separating them. Germline V gene data show CDR1 as SGHDN and CDR2 as FVKESK. The CDR3 runs to 14 residues. CDR3 in amino acids: CASSQWERKNIQYF. The DNA of the CDR3 is TGTGCCAGCAGCCAATGGGAAAGGAAAAACATTCAGTACTTC. Full variable domain (missing parts from reference TRBV14 and TRBJ2-4): EAGVTQFPSHSVIEKGQTVTLRCDPISGHDNLYWYRRVMGKEIKFLLHFVKESKQDESGMPNNRFLAERTGGTYSTLKVQPAELEDSGVYFCASSQWERKNIQYFGAGTRLSVL.

This clonotype was counted many times. CDR3 region: CASSLAAGNTDTQYF. The DNA for the CDR3 is TGCGCCAGCAGCTTGGCGGCAGGAAACACAGATACGCAGTATTTT. This chain joins TRBV5-1 and TRBJ2-3; D remains unclear. Germline V gene sequence: CDR1 SGHRS, CDR2 YFSETQ. V lost 0 bases to trimming and J lost 2 bases, with 10 bases between them. This CDR3 contains 15 residues.

This clonotype was counted only a few times. The genes are TRBV24-1 and TRBJ2-7; D is perhaps TRBD1 (5 bases). Germline CDR1 KGHDR, CDR2 SFDVKD. The CDR3 is 16 amino acids. Trimming took off 5 bases at V and 4 bases at J, with 20 bases between the two ends. The CDR3 sequence is CATSARIQGSSYEQYV. In DNA form, the CDR3 reads TGTGCCACCAGTGCGCGGATCCAGGGATCCTCGTACGAGCAGTACGTC.

The V gene is TRBV6-6, the J gene TRBJ1-5, with a possible D match to TRBD1 (6 bases). Germline V lookup: CDR1 MNHNY, CDR2 SVGAGI (reference sequence). This CDR3 has 15 amino acids. Trimming removed 6 bases from V and 5 bases from J, with 17 bases in between. The CDR3 DNA reads TGTGCCAGCAGCCGGGGACATTCCGCAGATCAGCCCCAGCATTTT. Its protein product is CASSRGHSADQPQHF.

The chain joins TRBV7-2 to TRBJ2-3; no reliable D call. Germline V gives CDR1 SGHTA, CDR2 FQGNSA. Deletions cut 1 base from V and 2 bases from J, with 7 bases between. This CDR3 region has 14 residues. This CDR3 reads CASSLGKTTDTQYF. CDR3 DNA sequence: TGTGCCAGCAGCTTAGGGAAAACCACAGATACGCAGTATTTT.

There are a few counts of this clonotype. The chain's CDR3 is CASSLGNRGNTIYF. Here the CDR3 DNA reads TGTGCCAGCAGCTTGGGAAATCGTGGAAACACCATATATTTT. J is TRBJ1-3 and V is TRBV7-2; unclear D gene. Per the germline V gene, CDR1 is SGHTA and CDR2 is FQGNSA. This CDR3 comprises 14 residues. Trimming shortened V by 3 bases and J by 3 bases, and 9 bases separated the two germline ends. Full variable domain (rest looked up from reference TRBV7-2 and TRBJ1-3): GAGVSQSPSNKVTEKGKDVELRCDPISGHTALYWYRQSLGQGLEFLIYFQGNSAPDKSGLPSDRFSAERTGGSVSTLTIQRTQQEDSAVYLCASSLGNRGNTIYFGEGSWLTVV.

The chain links TRBV4-1 to TRBJ2-5; TRBD1 aligns across 10 bases. The CDR3 spans 16 residues. V was pared by 1 base and J by 5 bases, with 7 bases of the junction left unmatched. CDR1 and CDR2 from the germline V gene are MGHRA and YSYEKL. The CDR3 DNA reads as TGCGCCAGCAGCCAAGCGGGACAGGGGATTCGGGAGACCCAGTACTTC. Translated, it gives CASSQAGQGIRETQYF.

This chain links TRBV25-1 with TRBJ1-1, with D unresolved. Trimming removed 8 bases from V and 1 base from J, with 14 bases in between. CDR3 length: 14 amino acids. CDR1 MGHDK and CDR2 SYGVNS come from the germline V gene. CDR3: CASLPHRGNTEAFF. The CDR3, as DNA: TGTGCCAGCCTTCCCCACCGGGGGAACACTGAAGCTTTCTTT.

This clonotype came up a few times. The chain couples TRBV20-1 to TRBJ1-1; D is undetermined. The germline V and J ends were trimmed by 1 base and 4 bases, with 10 bases remaining between them. Germline values: CDR1 DFQATT, CDR2 SNEGSKA (reference sequence). This CDR3 region has 13 residues. The CDR3 here is CSARVQESTEAFF. CDR3 bases: TGCAGTGCTAGAGTGCAGGAAAGCACTGAAGCTTTCTTT.

The V and J genes are TRBV20-1 and TRBJ1-4, with D possibly TRBD1 on 5 matching bases. CDR1 DFQATT and CDR2 SNEGSKA come from the germline V gene (reference sequence). CDR3 length equals 13 residues. V was shortened by 6 bases and J by 8 bases, with 16 bases between the two germline ends. CDR3 sequence reads: CSAPPQGGEKLFF. CDR3 in DNA: TGCAGTGCCCCGCCCCAGGGAGGAGAAAAACTGTTTTTT.

This clonotype was seen only a few times. The chain is built from TRBV12-3 or TRBV12-4 and TRBJ1-4; TRBD1 matches 7 bases. The CDR3 runs 15 residues. J lost 7 bases, V lost 5 bases, and 10 bases had no gene match. DNA of the CDR3: TGTGCCAGCAGTCCTGACAGGGTGGGGGCTGAAAAACTGTTTTTT. It encodes CASSPDRVGAEKLFF.

This clonotype was counted between two and nine times. The chain couples TRBV6-5 to TRBJ2-1; D is undetermined. Deletions cut 0 bases from V and 5 bases from J, with 11 bases between. The germline CDR1 and CDR2 sequences are MNHEY and SVGAGI. This CDR3 is 15 amino acids long. The CDR3 protein is CASSYSISSNNEQFF. Written as DNA, the CDR3 is TGTGCCAGCAGTTACTCGATTTCCAGCAACAATGAGCAGTTCTTC.

This clonotype was recorded many times. The gene calls are TRBV12-3 or TRBV12-4 and TRBJ1-1; D gene unclear. With 2 bases removed from V and 6 bases from J, the gap between germline ends came to 7 bases. The CDR3 totals 12 residues. The CDR3 sequence is CASSLMVSEAFF. In DNA form, the CDR3 reads TGTGCCAGCAGTTTAATGGTATCTGAAGCTTTCTTT.

This clonotype was detected a few times. The gene calls are TRBV7-2 and TRBJ1-1; the D is unclear. Between the trimmed V and J ends, which lost 2 bases and 1 base, there was a span of 8 bases. Germline V gene lookup returns CDR1 SGHTA and CDR2 FQGNSA. The CDR3 is 14 residues long. The CDR3 DNA sequence: TGTGCCAGCAGCTTAATGGGTGGGAACACTGAAGCTTTCTTT. Encoded protein: CASSLMGGNTEAFF.

The genes are TRBV24-1 and TRBJ1-2; no clear D. This CDR3 comprises 15 residues. Trimming removed 4 bases from V and 2 bases from J, with 13 bases in between. The germline gives CDR1 KGHDR, CDR2 SFDVKD. CDR3 sequence reads: CATSDRASPNYGYTF. The CDR3 region has the DNA TGTGCCACCAGTGACCGGGCGAGTCCCAACTATGGCTACACCTTC.